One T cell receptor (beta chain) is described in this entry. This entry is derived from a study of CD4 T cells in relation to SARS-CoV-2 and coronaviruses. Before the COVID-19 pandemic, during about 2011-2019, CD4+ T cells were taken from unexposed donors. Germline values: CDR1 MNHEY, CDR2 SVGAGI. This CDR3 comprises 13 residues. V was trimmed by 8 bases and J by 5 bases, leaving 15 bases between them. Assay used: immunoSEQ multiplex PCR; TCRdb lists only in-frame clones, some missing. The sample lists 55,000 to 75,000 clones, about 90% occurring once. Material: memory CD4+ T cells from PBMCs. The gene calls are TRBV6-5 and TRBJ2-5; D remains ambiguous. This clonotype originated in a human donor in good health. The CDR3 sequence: CASSRTERETQYF. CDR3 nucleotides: TGTGCCAGCTCCCGGACGGAGAGGGAGACCCAGTACTTC.